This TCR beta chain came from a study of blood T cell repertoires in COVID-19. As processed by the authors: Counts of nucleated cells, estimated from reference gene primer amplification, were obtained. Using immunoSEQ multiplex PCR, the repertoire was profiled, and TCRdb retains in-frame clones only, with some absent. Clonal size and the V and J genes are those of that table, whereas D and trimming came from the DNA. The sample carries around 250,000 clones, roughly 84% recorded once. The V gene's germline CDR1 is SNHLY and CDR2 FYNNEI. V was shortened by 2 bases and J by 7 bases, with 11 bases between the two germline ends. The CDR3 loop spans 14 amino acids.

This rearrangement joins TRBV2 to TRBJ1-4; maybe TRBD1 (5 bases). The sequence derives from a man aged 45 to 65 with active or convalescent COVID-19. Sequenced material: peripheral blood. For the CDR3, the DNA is TGTGCCAGCAGTGAAATAGGGGCAGGTGAAAAACTGTTTTTT. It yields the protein CASSEIGAGEKLFF.